This T cell receptor (beta chain) was profiled in a study of blood T cell repertoires in COVID-19. Sequenced by immunoSEQ multiplex PCR; TCRdb stores in-frame clones only, minus some. The sample records roughly 180,000 clones, less than 90% being singletons. The CDR3 contains 14 residues. Trimming left V 3 bases short and J 7 bases short, with 15 bases between. Germline V gene data show CDR1 as LNHDA and CDR2 as SQIVND (reference sequence). The gene calls are TRBV19 and TRBJ1-2, with D hard to call. This clonotype was obtained from a woman between 45 and 60 years old who had recovered from COVID-19. The sequencing input was PBMCs or T cells enriched from blood (not recorded which). CDR3 sequence reads: CASSIGVVRAGYTF. The DNA for the CDR3 is TGTGCCAGTAGTATCGGGGTTGTTCGAGCTGGCTACACCTTC.